These T cell receptor beta chains were read from a single sample in a study of PD-1 blockade in classical Hodgkin lymphoma. Clones were sequenced by immunoSEQ multiplex PCR, and TCRdb holds only the in-frame ones, with some missing. The table has about 97,000 clones, approximately 88% seen once; the top ten hold 10% to 15%. This specimen was peripheral blood mononuclear cells (PBMCs), taken at baseline. The origin of the receptors is a human donor with classical Hodgkin lymphoma. Both conserved end residues are part of each CDR3.

>TRBJ1-4|TRBV5-8
CASSLATSMNEKLFF
>TRBJ2-2|TRBV7-2
CASSLMNTGELFF
>TRBJ1-2|TRBV28
CASSLQGSGTDYGYTF
>TRBJ2-2|TRBV18
CASSLERGLFF
>TRBJ2-7|TRBV5-1
CASSPGRGYEQYF
>TRBJ1-2|TRBV7-9
CASSLDPERGYTF
>TRBJ2-2|TRBV19
CATPKRGGLAGGPTGELFF
>TRBJ1-5|TRBV10-3
CAISEGGGPAEPQHF
>TRBJ2-4|TRBV18
CASSPAGGRNIQYF
>TRBJ2-7|TRBV5-1
CASSLSGNLYEQYF
>TRBJ2-1|TRBV7-9
CAVTGTSGSFGNEQFF
>TRBJ1-4|TRBV10-3
CAISAGVIGKLFF
>TRBJ1-2|TRBV6-5
CASSQGGNYGYTF
>TRBJ2-3|TRBV5-1
CASSFQNRGQGDTQYF
>TRBJ1-2|TRBV5-5
CASSDSARYGYTF
>TRBJ1-1|TRBV2
CASRQRQGMATEAFF